The source of this T cell receptor (beta chain) is a study of early stage breast cancer tumors. Profiling relied on immunoSEQ multiplex PCR, and the TCRdb table lists in-frame clones only, not all of them. The sample shows 9,500 to 11,000 clones, around 69% of them seen only once. This CDR3 has 15 residues. CDR1 SGHDT and CDR2 YYEEEE come from the germline V gene. Trimming shortened V by 4 bases and J by 0 bases, and 11 bases separated the two germline ends. The chain combines TRBV5-6 with TRBJ1-3; D perhaps matches TRBD1 (6 bases). This receptor was obtained from a person aged 35-49 years with breast cancer. Sequencing was performed on breast tumor tissue. CDR3 coding DNA: TGTGCCAGCAGCCGTGACAGGCACTCTGGAAACACCATATATTTT. It is translated as CASSRDRHSGNTIYF.